The rows below give T cell receptor beta chains drawn from one sample of a study of blood T cell repertoires in COVID-19. Clones were sequenced by immunoSEQ multiplex PCR, and TCRdb holds only the in-frame ones, with some missing. The profile shows tens of thousands of clones, 80% to 90% of them singletons. Sequenced: peripheral blood. All receptors come from an elderly woman with active or convalescent COVID-19. The CDR3 runs from the conserved cysteine through the conserved F or W. Fields, in order: clone size, J gene, D gene, V gene, CDR3 DNA, CDR3 protein. D genes are given only for firm matches. Expanded clones get a size class; other rows say once, few or many, or leave the size out.

clone size: .
J gene: TRBJ2-7
D gene: TRBD2
V gene: TRBV4-2
CDR3 DNA: TGTGCCAGCAGCCAAGCCCGGGGGGGGACTAGCGGCGAGCAGTACTTC
CDR3 protein: CASSQARGGTSGEQYF

clone size: .
J gene: TRBJ1-1
D gene: TRBD1
V gene: TRBV5-1
CDR3 DNA: TGCGCCAGCAGCACCGGGACAGAGGACACTGAAGCTTTCTTT
CDR3 protein: CASSTGTEDTEAFF

clone size: .
J gene: TRBJ2-1
D gene: .
V gene: TRBV7-2
CDR3 DNA: TGTGCCAGCAGCTCCCCAGTACGGGTCCCGGTTGGTTACAATGAGCAGTTCTTC
CDR3 protein: CASSSPVRVPVGYNEQFF

clone size: few
J gene: TRBJ2-1
D gene: .
V gene: TRBV5-1
CDR3 DNA: TGCGCCAGCAGCTCACCTGGGTCGCGGCGGGCAGAGGGTTACAATGAGCAGTTCTTC
CDR3 protein: CASSSPGSRRAEGYNEQFF

clone size: .
J gene: TRBJ1-5
D gene: TRBD1
V gene: TRBV6-6
CDR3 DNA: TGTGCCAGCAGTGCCCCCGGGACAGCTAATCAGCCCCAGCATTTT
CDR3 protein: CASSAPGTANQPQHF

clone size: .
J gene: TRBJ1-2
D gene: .
V gene: TRBV2
CDR3 DNA: TGTGCCAGCAGTAGAACCTCGGGTGGCATGGATGGCTACACCTTC
CDR3 protein: CASSRTSGGMDGYTF

clone size: .
J gene: TRBJ2-7
D gene: TRBD2
V gene: TRBV5-4
CDR3 DNA: TGTGCCAGCAGCCTGGGGCCGACTAGCGGGAGGGCCTACGAGCAGTACTTC
CDR3 protein: CASSLGPTSGRAYEQYF

clone size: .
J gene: TRBJ2-7
D gene: .
V gene: TRBV25-1
CDR3 DNA: TGTGCCAGCAGCCACGGGACTTCCCTGACGGTCGAGCAGTACTTC
CDR3 protein: CASSHGTSLTVEQYF

clone size: .
J gene: TRBJ1-5
D gene: TRBD1
V gene: TRBV20-1
CDR3 DNA: TGCAGTGCTAGTCCTGCCAGGGGACAGAATCAGCCCCAGCATTTT
CDR3 protein: CSASPARGQNQPQHF

clone size: .
J gene: TRBJ2-1
D gene: .
V gene: TRBV4-2
CDR3 DNA: TGTGCCAGCAGCCAAGCTTTCCCGCCTACCAATGAGCAGTTCTTC
CDR3 protein: CASSQAFPPTNEQFF

clone size: .
J gene: TRBJ2-3
D gene: .
V gene: TRBV7-2
CDR3 DNA: TGTGCCAGCAGCTTAGAATACACAGATACGCAGTATTTT
CDR3 protein: CASSLEYTDTQYF

clone size: once
J gene: TRBJ1-2
D gene: TRBD1
V gene: TRBV4-3
CDR3 DNA: TGCGCCAGCAGCCAAGGAAATCTAATAGGGGGCTACGGCTACACCTTC
CDR3 protein: CASSQGNLIGGYGYTF

clone size: .
J gene: TRBJ1-6
D gene: TRBD1
V gene: TRBV5-8
CDR3 DNA: TGTGCCAGCAGCTTGGGGGACAGGGCTTCACCCCTCCACTTT
CDR3 protein: CASSLGDRASPLHF

clone size: .
J gene: TRBJ1-5
D gene: .
V gene: TRBV27
CDR3 DNA: TGTGCCAGCAGTTTGTTCAGGGATCAGCCCCAGCATTTT
CDR3 protein: CASSLFRDQPQHF

clone size: few
J gene: TRBJ2-1
D gene: .
V gene: TRBV15
CDR3 DNA: TGTGCCACCAGCAGAGATCCACTAACAACAATTTACAATGAGCAGTTCTTC
CDR3 protein: CATSRDPLTTIYNEQFF

clone size: .
J gene: TRBJ2-7
D gene: TRBD2
V gene: TRBV3-1/TRBV3-2
CDR3 DNA: TGTGCCAGCAGCCAAGGGCCGGGACTAGCCTACGAGCAGTACTTC
CDR3 protein: CASSQGPGLAYEQYF

clone size: .
J gene: TRBJ2-7
D gene: .
V gene: TRBV5-1
CDR3 DNA: TGCGCCAGCACCAGGGGGACTGTCTACGAGCAGTACTTC
CDR3 protein: CASTRGTVYEQYF

clone size: .
J gene: TRBJ1-1
D gene: .
V gene: TRBV5-4
CDR3 DNA: TGTGCCAGCAGCTTAAAAATCCAGGGAGGACGGGAAGCTTTCTTT
CDR3 protein: CASSLKIQGGREAFF

clone size: few
J gene: TRBJ2-1
D gene: .
V gene: TRBV27
CDR3 DNA: TGTGCCAGCAGTTGGGCATGGGATTACCGGGGTAATGAGCAGTTCTTC
CDR3 protein: CASSWAWDYRGNEQFF

clone size: .
J gene: TRBJ1-1
D gene: .
V gene: TRBV28
CDR3 DNA: TGTGCCAGCCAGGTTGTTGGTGAAGCTTTCTTT
CDR3 protein: CASQVVGEAFF

clone size: .
J gene: TRBJ1-1
D gene: TRBD1
V gene: TRBV2
CDR3 DNA: TGTGCCAGCAGTGAGGGGACAGTGAACACTGAAGCTTTCTTT
CDR3 protein: CASSEGTVNTEAFF

clone size: .
J gene: TRBJ2-7
D gene: .
V gene: TRBV15
CDR3 DNA: TGTGCCACCAGCAGAGATTACGGAGGGGCAGACGAGCAGTACTTC
CDR3 protein: CATSRDYGGADEQYF

clone size: .
J gene: TRBJ1-3
D gene: TRBD1
V gene: TRBV9
CDR3 DNA: TGTGCCAGCAGCCCCTTCGGACAGGGTGGTGGAAACACCATATATTTT
CDR3 protein: CASSPFGQGGGNTIYF

clone size: .
J gene: TRBJ1-1
D gene: .
V gene: TRBV3-1/TRBV3-2
CDR3 DNA: TGTGCCAGCAGCCCGGATCGGGGGGCGTATACTGAAGCTTTCTTT
CDR3 protein: CASSPDRGAYTEAFF

clone size: .
J gene: TRBJ2-1
D gene: .
V gene: TRBV14
CDR3 DNA: TGTGCCAGCAGCCCTACTAGAGTCGGCGAGCAGTTCTTC
CDR3 protein: CASSPTRVGEQFF

clone size: .
J gene: TRBJ1-2
D gene: TRBD1
V gene: TRBV19
CDR3 DNA: TGTGCCAGTAGCCTCGGGACAGACTATGGCTACACCTTC
CDR3 protein: CASSLGTDYGYTF

clone size: .
J gene: TRBJ2-7
D gene: TRBD2
V gene: TRBV18
CDR3 DNA: TGTGCCAGCTCACCTCTCGGGACTAGCGGGACCTACGAGCAGTACTTC
CDR3 protein: CASSPLGTSGTYEQYF

clone size: .
J gene: TRBJ2-2
D gene: TRBD2
V gene: TRBV13
CDR3 DNA: TGTGCCAGCAGCGAAACGGGACTAGCGGAAATCGGGGAGCTGTTTTTT
CDR3 protein: CASSETGLAEIGELFF

clone size: .
J gene: TRBJ1-1
D gene: .
V gene: TRBV19
CDR3 DNA: TGTGCCAGTAGTAAAGGACATTCGAACACTGAAGCTTTCTTT
CDR3 protein: CASSKGHSNTEAFF

clone size: .
J gene: TRBJ2-2
D gene: TRBD2
V gene: TRBV19
CDR3 DNA: TGTGCCACCGCAAGAGCGGGAGGGGGCGGGGAGCTGTTTTTT
CDR3 protein: CATARAGGGGELFF

clone size: .
J gene: TRBJ1-1
D gene: .
V gene: TRBV5-1
CDR3 DNA: TGCGCCAGCAGCTTGGTGAGAGGTTACGCTGAAGCTTTCTTT
CDR3 protein: CASSLVRGYAEAFF

clone size: few
J gene: TRBJ1-4
D gene: TRBD1
V gene: TRBV2
CDR3 DNA: TGTGCCAGCAGCGGACAGGGGGGGGAAAAACTGTTTTTT
CDR3 protein: CASSGQGGEKLFF

clone size: few
J gene: TRBJ2-1
D gene: TRBD2
V gene: TRBV5-1
CDR3 DNA: TGCGCCAGCAGCTTGGAGCTGACTAGCGCGAGCTCCTACAATGAGCAGTTCTTC
CDR3 protein: CASSLELTSASSYNEQFF

clone size: .
J gene: TRBJ2-2
D gene: TRBD2
V gene: TRBV28
CDR3 DNA: TGTGCCAGCAGCTTAGGAGGACTAGCAGGGCAAGGGAACACCGGGGAGCTGTTTTTT
CDR3 protein: CASSLGGLAGQGNTGELFF

clone size: once
J gene: TRBJ1-5
D gene: .
V gene: TRBV2
CDR3 DNA: TGTGCCAGCAGTGATGACGCAGGGGTGAGCAATCAGCCCCAGCATTTT
CDR3 protein: CASSDDAGVSNQPQHF

clone size: .
J gene: TRBJ2-7
D gene: TRBD2
V gene: TRBV2
CDR3 DNA: TGTGCCAGCAGTCTGGGGCGGGGGGCCTACGAGCAGTACTTC
CDR3 protein: CASSLGRGAYEQYF

clone size: .
J gene: TRBJ2-3
D gene: TRBD2
V gene: TRBV28
CDR3 DNA: TGTGCCAGCAGCAACGGACTAGTCTCTAGCACAGATACGCAGTATTTT
CDR3 protein: CASSNGLVSSTDTQYF

clone size: .
J gene: TRBJ1-5
D gene: .
V gene: TRBV5-6
CDR3 DNA: TGTGCCAGCAGCTTGGCCTCTCAGCCCCAGCATTTT
CDR3 protein: CASSLASQPQHF